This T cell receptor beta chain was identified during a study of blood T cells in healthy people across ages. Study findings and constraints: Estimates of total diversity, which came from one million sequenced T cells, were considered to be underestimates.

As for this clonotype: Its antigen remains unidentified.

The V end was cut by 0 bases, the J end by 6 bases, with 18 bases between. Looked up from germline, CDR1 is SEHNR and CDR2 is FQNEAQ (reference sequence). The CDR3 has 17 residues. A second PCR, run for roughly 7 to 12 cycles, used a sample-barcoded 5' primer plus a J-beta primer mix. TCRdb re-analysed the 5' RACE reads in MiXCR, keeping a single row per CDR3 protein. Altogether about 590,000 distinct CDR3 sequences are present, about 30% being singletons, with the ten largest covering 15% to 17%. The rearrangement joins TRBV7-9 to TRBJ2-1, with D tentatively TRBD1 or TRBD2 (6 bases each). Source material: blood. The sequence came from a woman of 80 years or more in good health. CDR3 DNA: TGTGCCAGCAGCTTAGCGCGGGACAACTTGGTGGCCAATGAGCAGTTCTTC. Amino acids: CASSLARDNLVANEQFF.